This T cell receptor beta chain comes out of a study of shared clonotypes between healthy human individuals. Points from the study as a whole: In having few donors, the study represented limited genetic and exposure-history diversity.

Per the study methods: In the immunoSEQ data, sequences were junction-only and lacked quality scores, so filtering differed. The data were produced by immunoSEQ multiplex PCR, yet TCRdb's version contains in-frame clones alone and is incomplete. Clone size and V and J calls were adopted from that table, with D and trimming inferred from the DNA. The table records approximately 740,000 clones, roughly 70% of them present only once. CDR1 and CDR2 (germline): LNHDA, SQIVND (reference sequence). The trim removed 1 base at V and 0 bases at J, leaving 2 bases unmatched. This CDR3 is built from 16 residues. For this clone: The antigen remains undetermined.

Sequenced: memory CD4+ T cells sorted from blood. Subset described: CD45RA-negative fraction. The sequence was obtained from a woman between 25 and 40 years old in good health. V usage is TRBV19 and J usage is TRBJ2-2, with 7 nucleotides matching TRBD2. This chain's CDR3 is CASSIVGGANTGELFF. Here the CDR3 DNA reads TGTGCCAGTAGTATAGTTGGGGGGGCGAACACCGGGGAGCTGTTTTTT. Drawing the rest from reference TRBV19 and TRBJ2-2, the complete variable domain is DGGITQSPKYLFRKEGQNVTLSCEQNLNHDAMYWYRQDPGQGLRLIYYSQIVNDFQKGDIAEGYSVSREKKESFPLTVTSAQKNPTAFYLCASSIVGGANTGELFFGEGSRLTVL.